The sequence of this T cell receptor (beta chain) was determined in a study of shared clonotypes between healthy human individuals. Produced via immunoSEQ multiplex PCR; TCRdb's table is partial and in-frame only. Of about 1.1 million clones detected, around 78% appear once; the ten largest clones hold 0.5% to 0.65%. Sequencing was done on a sample of memory CD4+ T cells from PBMCs. Subset indicated: CD45RA-negative fraction. The sequence derives from a man aged 18 to 29 in good health. Some clones in this sample may be carry-over from other donors' samples.

The CDR3 coding sequence is TGTGCCAGCAGCGTAGGGAGCGGGAGAGTGGAGACCCAGTACTTC. Residues: CASSVGSGRVETQYF. This chain joins TRBV9 and TRBJ2-5, with 8 bases that match TRBD2. The CDR3 is made up of 15 amino acids. The germline gives CDR1 SGDLS, CDR2 YYNGEE. J was trimmed by 5 bases and V by 0 bases; bases with no gene match: 6.